One and the same sample provided the 12 T cell receptor beta chains below, sequenced in a study of early T cells in non-severe SARS-CoV-2 infection. TCRdb recomputed calls from the 5' RACE reads with MiXCR, one row per CDR3 protein. The data contain around 60,000 distinct CDR3 sequences, roughly a sixth of them seen just once; the ten biggest clones take up roughly 10%. The sample consisted of whole blood, taken at baseline. These receptor sequences come from an adult who was a healthcare worker with PCR-confirmed SARS-CoV-2 infection or an uninfected control (not recorded which).

The chain recombines TRBV7-6 with TRBJ2-3; TRBD2 might be the D (5 bases). The CDR3 is 13 residues long. CDR1 and CDR2 (germline): SGHVS, FNYEAQ. V dropped 7 bases and J dropped 5 bases, with 13 bases sitting between them. CDR3 region: CASNLRVGDTQYF. In DNA, the CDR3 is TGTGCCAGCAACTTGAGGGTGGGAGATACGCAGTATTTT. The whole variable domain, filled in from reference TRBV7-6 and TRBJ2-3, reads GAGVSQSPRYKVTKRGQDVALRCDPISGHVSLYWYRQALGQGPEFLTYFNYEAQQDKSGLPNDRFSAERPEGSISTLTIQRTEQRDSAMYRCASNLRVGDTQYFGPGTRLTVL.

Of note for this clonotype: A much larger clone differs by one base, so this may be a read error. The chain couples TRBV2 to TRBJ1-4; D gene ambiguous. This CDR3 region has 15 residues. Germline lookup yields CDR1 SNHLY and CDR2 FYNNEI. This CDR3 reads CASKQNAATNEILFF. The CDR3 nucleotides read TGTGCCAGCAAACAGAACGCTGCAACTAATGAAATACTGTTTTTT.

In this sample, this clonotype turned up many times. The V call is TRBV20-1, the J call TRBJ1-6; the match to TRBD1 covers 8 bases. With V trimmed by 5 bases and J by 9 bases, 6 bases remained unmatched. CDR3 length equals 13 residues. Germline V gene lookup returns CDR1 DFQATT and CDR2 SNEGSKA (reference sequence). The CDR3 loop is CSAPGTGGSPLHF. The CDR3 bases are TGCAGTGCTCCCGGGACAGGAGGTTCACCCCTCCACTTT.

This chain joins TRBV3-1 and TRBJ1-1; unclear D gene. Trimming cost V 1 base and J 1 base, with 19 bases left between them. Looked up from germline, CDR1 is LGHDT and CDR2 is YNNKEL (reference sequence). The CDR3 contains 18 residues. The CDR3 reads CASSQGPNGGGGNTEAFF. DNA of the CDR3: TGTGCCAGCAGCCAAGGCCCAAACGGAGGTGGCGGGAACACTGAAGCTTTCTTT.

This clonotype was seen many times. The chain carries TRBV10-2 and TRBJ1-5; D is unresolved. Germline V CDR1 and CDR2: WSHSY, SAAADI. CDR3 size: 17 residues. Trimming left V 0 bases short and J 1 base short, with 13 bases between. DNA for the CDR3: TGCGCCAGCAGTGAGTCCTGGAGTAAGGAGAGCAATCAGCCCCAGCATTTT. It yields the protein CASSESWSKESNQPQHF.

This clonotype came up many times. The chain uses TRBV14 and TRBJ1-3; no firm D call. Trimming left V 4 bases short and J 10 bases short, with 8 bases between. This CDR3 region has 11 residues. Looked up from germline, CDR1 is SGHDN and CDR2 is FVKESK. Here the CDR3 reads CASSRALTIYF. CDR3 nucleotide sequence: TGTGCCAGCAGCCGGGCATTAACCATATATTTT.

The table lists this clonotype with many counts. The chain links TRBV12-3 or TRBV12-4 to TRBJ2-1, with 9 bases lining up with TRBD1. V lost 5 bases, J lost 8 bases, and 7 bases stayed unmatched. This CDR3 region has 14 residues. DNA for the CDR3: TGTGCCAGCAGTAGCCGGGACAGGGTCTATGAGCAGTTCTTC. Protein sequence: CASSSRDRVYEQFF.

The V and J genes are TRBV4-2 and TRBJ2-1; D not certain. The germline V gene has CDR1 LGHNA and CDR2 YNFKEQ. This CDR3 is built from 13 residues. V gave up 4 bases and J gave up 8 bases, with 12 bases separating them. The CDR3 DNA follows: TGTGCCAGCAGCCTAAGGATTCACGATGAGCAGTTCTTC. Protein: CASSLRIHDEQFF.

This clonotype was recorded many times. The CDR3 DNA follows: TGTGCCAGCAGAAACACCGGGGAGCTGTTTTTT. Amino acid sequence: CASRNTGELFF. The chain links TRBV6-1 to TRBJ2-2; D gene ambiguous. Deletions cut 6 bases from V and 2 bases from J, with 1 base between. The CDR3 totals 11 residues. Germline CDR1 reads MNHNS; CDR2 reads SASEGT.

This clonotype occurred a few times. This chain uses TRBV2 with TRBJ2-7, with a weak D call TRBD2 (5 bases). Germline CDR1 is SNHLY and CDR2 is FYNNEI. The ends were cut back, 8 bases at V and 3 bases at J, with 17 bases in the middle. The CDR3 runs to 14 residues. The DNA of the CDR3 is TGTGCCAGCGGAGGCATGCAGGTTTACTACGAGCAGTACTTC. Its protein product is CASGGMQVYYEQYF.

This clonotype occurred a few times. The chain combines TRBV7-2 with TRBJ2-3; 8 bases line up with TRBD1. Trimming removed 5 bases from V and 11 bases from J; junction bases left unmatched: 12. The CDR3 runs to 14 residues. CDR1 SGHTA and CDR2 FQGNSA come from the germline V gene. CDR3 bases: TGTGCCAGCAGCCCGCGATTCGACAGGGGCCAGCAGTATTTT. Protein: CASSPRFDRGQQYF.

This clonotype was detected only a few times. The rearrangement uses TRBV6-5 and TRBJ2-6, with D perhaps given as TRBD1 or TRBD2 (5 bases each). Trimming took 4 bases from V and 0 from J, leaving 7 bases between them. This CDR3 has 15 amino acids. Germline loops: CDR1 MNHEY, CDR2 SVGAGI. The CDR3 coding sequence is TGTGCCAGCAGTTGGGGGAACTCTGGGGCCAACGTCCTGACTTTC. Protein sequence: CASSWGNSGANVLTF.